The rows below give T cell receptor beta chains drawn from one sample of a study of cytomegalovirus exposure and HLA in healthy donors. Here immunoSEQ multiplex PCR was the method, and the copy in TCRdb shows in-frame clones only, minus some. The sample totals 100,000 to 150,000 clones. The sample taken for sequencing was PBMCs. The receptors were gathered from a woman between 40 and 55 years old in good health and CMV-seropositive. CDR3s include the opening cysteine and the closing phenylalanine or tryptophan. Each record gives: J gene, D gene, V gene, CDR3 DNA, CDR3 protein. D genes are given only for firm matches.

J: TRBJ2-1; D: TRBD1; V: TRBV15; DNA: TGTGCCACCAGCACCCGGACAGGCTTTAATGAGCAGTTCTTC; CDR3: CATSTRTGFNEQFF
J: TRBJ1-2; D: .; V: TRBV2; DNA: TGTGCCAGCGGTCCGAACAGGCCAGCTAACTATGGCTACACCTTC; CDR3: CASGPNRPANYGYTF
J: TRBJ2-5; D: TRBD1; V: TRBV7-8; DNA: TGTGCCAGCAGCCCCCGGACAGGGGGAGGGACAGAGACCCAGTACTTC; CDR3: CASSPRTGGGTETQYF
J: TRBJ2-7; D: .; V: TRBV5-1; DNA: TGCGCCAGCAGATACGAGGGCAGCTACGAGCAGTACTTC; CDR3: CASRYEGSYEQYF
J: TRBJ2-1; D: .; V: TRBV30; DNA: TGTGCCTGGAGTTCTACGATGGGGCGCGGTGGTAGTGAGCAGTTCTTC; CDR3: CAWSSTMGRGGSEQFF
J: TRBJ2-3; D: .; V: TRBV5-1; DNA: TGCGCCAGCAGCTTGGTACAGGGCACAGATACGCAGTATTTT; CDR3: CASSLVQGTDTQYF
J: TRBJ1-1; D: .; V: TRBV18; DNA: TGTGCCAGCTCACCGGGAGACGGGAGCACTGAAGCTTTCTTT; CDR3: CASSPGDGSTEAFF
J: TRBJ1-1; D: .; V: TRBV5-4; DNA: TGTGCCAGCAGCTCCCGACAGGCAATCTACACTGAAGCTTTCTTT; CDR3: CASSSRQAIYTEAFF
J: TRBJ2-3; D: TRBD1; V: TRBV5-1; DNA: TGCGCCAGCAGGGACAGGGCCACAGATACGCAGTATTTT; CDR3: CASRDRATDTQYF
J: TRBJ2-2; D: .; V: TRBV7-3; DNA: TGTGCCAGCAGCTTTATGGACAGCGACACCGGGGAGCTGTTTTTT; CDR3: CASSFMDSDTGELFF
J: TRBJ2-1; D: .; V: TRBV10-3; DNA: TGTGCCATCAGTGAACTAGGGAGCAGTGAGCAGTTCTTC; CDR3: CAISELGSSEQFF
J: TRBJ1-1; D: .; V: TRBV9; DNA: TGTGCCAGCAGCGTAGGAGGCGACACTGAAGCTTTCTTT; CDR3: CASSVGGDTEAFF
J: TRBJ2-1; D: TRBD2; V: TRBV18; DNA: TGTGCCAGCTCAAGCCTCGTGAGCGGGGAATACAATGAGCAGTTCTTC; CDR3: CASSSLVSGEYNEQFF
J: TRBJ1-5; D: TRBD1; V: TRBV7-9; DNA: TGTGCCAGCAGCGAAACAGGGGATAGCAATCAGCCCCAGCATTTT; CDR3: CASSETGDSNQPQHF
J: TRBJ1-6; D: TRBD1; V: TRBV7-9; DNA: TGTGCCAGCACCCGGGACAGTCTTGGTTCCCTCCACTTT; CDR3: CASTRDSLGSLHF
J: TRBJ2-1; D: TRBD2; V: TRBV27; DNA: TGTGCCAGCAGTTCCCCGACCCGGGGGAAGCCCGCTAGCGGGCCGTACAATGAGCAGTTCTTC; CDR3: CASSSPTRGKPASGPYNEQFF